The following is a TCR beta chain sequence with its context. This clonotype was counted only a few times. Its antigen is currently not known. The input lacks base qualities; no much larger clone sits a single base away. Measured from the cysteine to the phenylalanine, the CDR3 is 13 residues long. The only DNA kept is the CDR3, 39 bases in frame from the first base. As encoded in the germline V gene (reference sequence), CDR1 is LGHDT while CDR2 is YNNKEL. Between the V and J ends, shortened by 1 base and 10 bases respectively, the junction contains 13 bases. The method was 5' RACE. Sequencing was carried out with an Illumina HiSeq 2000. A universal primer binding site was added through template switching, and the final cDNA carried a unique molecular identifier so that TCR cDNA molecules could be counted accurately. Specific primers in the conserved constant-segment region were used to synthesize first-strand cDNA for TCR alpha and beta chains. To control for contamination, each cDNA library was double barcoded with a SMART-Mk sample barcode plus Illumina barcodes. TruSeq adapter sequences, together with Illumina sample barcodes, were added in two successive PCR steps. TCR alpha and beta cDNA libraries were sequenced on the Illumina HiSeq platform with custom primers. In the source study's methods: MiGEC was used to process raw reads and extract unique molecular identifiers, and MiXCR was used to find CDR3 positions. For each individual, recombination models were inferred using an EM algorithm with the repgenHMM and IGoR tools. Shared clonotypes were analyzed with the tcR package in R, and sharing was normalized by the product of cloneset sizes. Out-of-frame nonproductive sequences were analyzed to study raw recombination free of thymic and clonal selection effects. TCRdb reprocessed the public reads (quality trimming at Q25 with fastp, clone calling with MiXCR) and kept in-frame beta chains. A single entry per CDR3 protein holds the most common genes and DNA from its merged rows. These V and J calls originate from TCRdb's pipeline instead of the authors' own analysis. The sample contains 640,000 or so distinct CDR3 sequences, 5.5% to 6.5% of them found a single time. The top ten clones comprise around 1.9% of the sample.

Every donor in the study was a healthy Caucasian. The researchers also sequenced three unrelated adults who were not twins: a male aged 18 to 29, a male aged 50 to 60, and a female aged 50 to 60. Miltenyi CD45RO+ enrichment and human naive T-cell isolation kits were used to isolate memory (CD45RO+) and naive T cells from PBMC. This specimen belongs to a study of identical twins (dated by TCRdb to about 2016). Study-wide context: To test whether fetal clonotypes persist, this study deep-sequenced TCR alpha and beta repertoires from monozygotic twins, from unrelated adults of various ages, and from cord blood. Replicate twin experiments were performed at different times using different library preparation protocols to rule out contamination. Here is what the overall study found, with its caveats: Invariant T cells such as MAIT and iNKT could partly confound zero-insertion analyses, though diverse VJ usage argued against this for most clonotypes. Excess twin sharing in beta out-of-frame sequences was weaker because fewer shared sequences lowered the signal-to-noise ratio. Because the same donors could not be followed over many years, the conclusions depended on cross-sectional statistical analysis. Fewer insertions were carried by abundant cord blood beta clonotypes; a weaker similar trend was observed in young adult naive repertoires, while no such trend was observed in memory repertoires. Compared with coincidental sharing between unrelated individuals, an excess of low generation-probability sequences was observed among out-of-frame TCR alpha sequences shared between twins. Out-of-frame TCR alpha sharing in monozygotic twins was systematically underestimated by recombination models, whereas sharing between unrelated individuals was in agreement with the recombination models.

The sequence derives from a man younger than 35 in good health. The rearrangement joined TRBV3-1 to TRBJ1-1; TRBD1 is a weak D gene call, 6 bases matching. Sequences were obtained from naive T cells sorted from blood. The cell subset or site label on this specimen signifies: cells isolated with a human naive T-cell isolation kit. Here the CDR3 is given as CASSQAGRQAAFF. The DNA is TGTGCCAGCAGCCAAGCAGGAAGACAGGCAGCTTTCTTT.